These 8 T cell receptor beta chains were sequenced from one sample in a study of T cell changes during pregnancy in multiple sclerosis. TCRdb's table, derived via immunoSEQ multiplex PCR, lists solely in-frame clones and lacks some. Here the sample spans approximately 100,000 clones, 90% to 95% being singletons. Sample: peripheral blood, taken before pregnancy. All receptors derive from a female donor with multiple sclerosis, enrolled in a pregnancy study.

The chain employs TRBV29-1 and TRBJ1-2; D perhaps matches TRBD1 (5 bases). This CDR3 region has 12 residues. Trimming cost V 4 bases and J 5 bases, with 11 bases left between them. The germline gives CDR1 SQVTM, CDR2 ANQGSEA. The CDR3 loop is CSVVDRGYGYTF. The CDR3 DNA reads as TGCAGCGTTGTTGACAGAGGTTATGGCTACACCTTC. Full variable domain (remainder filled in from reference TRBV29-1 and TRBJ1-2): SAVISQKPSRDICQRGTSLTIQCQVDSQVTMMFWYRQQPGQSLTLIATANQGSEATYESGFVIDKFPISRPNLTFSTLTVSNMSPEDSSIYLCSVVDRGYGYTFGSGTRLTVV.

The table lists this clone with a few counts. The chain has TRBV6-1 and TRBJ2-7; TRBD1 matches 11 bases. Trimming cost V 2 bases and J 6 bases; bases outside gene matches: 3. The CDR3 is 14 residues long. Germline loops: CDR1 MNHNS, CDR2 SASEGT. The CDR3 loop is CASSEMGQGGEQYF. The DNA of the CDR3 is TGTGCCAGCAGTGAAATGGGACAGGGGGGCGAGCAGTACTTC.

The rearrangement uses TRBV29-1 and TRBJ2-1; D is uncertain. V was clipped by 3 bases and J by 9 bases, with 9 bases between them. Germline V CDR1 and CDR2: SQVTM, ANQGSEA. The CDR3 is 11 residues long. The CDR3 loop is CSVDDPGEQFF. CDR3 DNA sequence: TGCAGCGTTGATGACCCGGGTGAGCAGTTCTTC.

This chain connects TRBV7-3 to TRBJ2-1, with D possibly TRBD2 on 6 matching bases. This CDR3 has 14 residues. Germline V gives CDR1 SGHTA, CDR2 FQGTGA. Trimming removed 3 bases from V and 15 bases from J, with 21 bases in between. CDR3 residues: CASSLGPSSGVGFF. The CDR3 DNA follows: TGTGCCAGCAGCTTGGGCCCCTCCTCGGGAGTAGGGTTCTTC.

The chain links TRBV5-1 to TRBJ1-2; D remains unclear. With 4 bases removed from V and 2 bases from J, the gap between germline ends came to 21 bases. This CDR3 contains 17 residues. Looked up from germline, CDR1 is SGHRS and CDR2 is YFSETQ. CDR3 loop: CASSGGGLGSPNYGYTF. The CDR3 DNA follows: TGCGCCAGCAGCGGAGGAGGGTTGGGCAGTCCCAACTATGGCTACACCTTC.

V is TRBV2 and J is TRBJ2-7; a possible D gene is TRBD2 (6 bases). Trimming removed 3 bases at V and 5 bases at J, with 20 bases between. This CDR3 is 16 amino acids long. Germline V CDR1 and CDR2: SNHLY, FYNNEI. The CDR3 reads CASSDPGVTIRDEQYF. The CDR3 bases are TGTGCCAGCAGTGATCCGGGGGTCACGATTAGAGACGAGCAGTACTTC.

This clone showed up just once. V and J are TRBV7-2 and TRBJ2-3, with TRBD2 identical over 11 bases. The length of the CDR3 is 16 residues. V was pared by 5 bases and J by 2 bases, with 6 bases of the junction left unmatched. Germline loops: CDR1 SGHTA, CDR2 FQGNSA. The CDR3 reads CASSPSSGGITDTQYF. For the CDR3, the DNA is TGTGCCAGCAGCCCATCTAGCGGGGGGATCACAGATACGCAGTATTTT.

The chain links TRBV7-2 to TRBJ2-1; 7 bases line up with TRBD2. Germline V lookup: CDR1 SGHTA, CDR2 FQGNSA. The CDR3 is 15 residues long. Unmatched junction bases numbered 2, after V lost 2 bases and J lost 1 base. CDR3 protein: CASSLSGASYNEQFF. In DNA, the CDR3 is TGTGCCAGCAGCTTAAGCGGGGCATCCTACAATGAGCAGTTCTTC.